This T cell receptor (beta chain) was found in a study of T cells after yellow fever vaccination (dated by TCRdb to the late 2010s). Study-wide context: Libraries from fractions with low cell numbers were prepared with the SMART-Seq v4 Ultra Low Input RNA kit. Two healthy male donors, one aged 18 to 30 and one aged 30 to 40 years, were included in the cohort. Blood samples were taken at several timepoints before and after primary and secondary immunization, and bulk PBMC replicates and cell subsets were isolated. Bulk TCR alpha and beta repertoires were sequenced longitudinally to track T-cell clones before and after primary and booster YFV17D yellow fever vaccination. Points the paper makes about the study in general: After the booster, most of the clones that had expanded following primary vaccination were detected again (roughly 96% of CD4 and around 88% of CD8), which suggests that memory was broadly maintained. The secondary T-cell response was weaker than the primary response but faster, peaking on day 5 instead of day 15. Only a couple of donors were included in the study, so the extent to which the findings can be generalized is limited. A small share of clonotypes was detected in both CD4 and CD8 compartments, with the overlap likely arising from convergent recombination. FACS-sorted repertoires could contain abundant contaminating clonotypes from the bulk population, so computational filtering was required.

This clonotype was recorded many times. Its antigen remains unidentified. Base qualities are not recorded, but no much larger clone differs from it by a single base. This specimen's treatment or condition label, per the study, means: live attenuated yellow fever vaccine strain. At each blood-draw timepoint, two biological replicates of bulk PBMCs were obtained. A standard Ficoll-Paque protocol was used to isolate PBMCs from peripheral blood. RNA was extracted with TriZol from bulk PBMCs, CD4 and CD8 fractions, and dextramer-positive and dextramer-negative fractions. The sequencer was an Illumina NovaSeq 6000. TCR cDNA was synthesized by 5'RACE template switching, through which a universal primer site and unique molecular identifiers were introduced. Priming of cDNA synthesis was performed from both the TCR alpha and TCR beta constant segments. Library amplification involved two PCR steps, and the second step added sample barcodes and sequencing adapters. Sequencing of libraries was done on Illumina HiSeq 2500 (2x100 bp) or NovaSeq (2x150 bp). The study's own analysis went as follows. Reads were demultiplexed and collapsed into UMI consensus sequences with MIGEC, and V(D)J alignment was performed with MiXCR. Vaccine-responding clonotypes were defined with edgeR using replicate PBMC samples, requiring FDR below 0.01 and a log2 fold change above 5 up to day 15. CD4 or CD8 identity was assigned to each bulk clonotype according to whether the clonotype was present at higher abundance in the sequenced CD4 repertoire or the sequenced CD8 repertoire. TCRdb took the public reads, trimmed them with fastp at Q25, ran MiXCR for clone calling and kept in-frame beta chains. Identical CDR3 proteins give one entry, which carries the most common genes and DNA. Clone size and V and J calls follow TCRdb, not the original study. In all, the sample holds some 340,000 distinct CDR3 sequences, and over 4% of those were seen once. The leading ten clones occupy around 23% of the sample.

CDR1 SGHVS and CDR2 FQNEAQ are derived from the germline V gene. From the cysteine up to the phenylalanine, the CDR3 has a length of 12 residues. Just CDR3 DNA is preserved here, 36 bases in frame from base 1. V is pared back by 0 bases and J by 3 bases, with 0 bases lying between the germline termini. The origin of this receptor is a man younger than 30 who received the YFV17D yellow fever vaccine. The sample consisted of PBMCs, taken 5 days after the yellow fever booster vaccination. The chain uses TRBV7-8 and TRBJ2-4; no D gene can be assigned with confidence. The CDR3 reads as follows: CASSLAKNIQYF. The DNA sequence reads TGTGCCAGCAGCTTAGCCAAAAACATTCAGTACTTC. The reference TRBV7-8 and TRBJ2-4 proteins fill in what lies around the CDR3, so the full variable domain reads GAGVSQSPRYKVAKRGQDVALRCDPISGHVSLFWYQQALGQGPEFLTYFQNEAQLDKSGLPSDRFFAERPEGSVSTLKIQRTQQEDSAVYLCASSLAKNIQYFGAGTRLSVL.